These 29 T cell receptor beta chains originate from one sample sequenced in a study of cytotoxic CD8 clonotypes in ibrutinib-treated CLL. This table comes from immunoSEQ multiplex PCR, and its TCRdb copy is limited to in-frame clones, with some not included. Of roughly 250,000 clones in the sample, under 75% were seen once. Specimen: PBMCs, collected after 24 months of ibrutinib treatment. These receptor sequences come from a human donor with chronic lymphocytic leukemia.

In this sample, this clone turned up once. The chain carries TRBV11-3 and TRBJ2-3; TRBD1 matches 8 bases. Germline V CDR1 and CDR2: SGHNT, YENEEA. The CDR3 has 16 residues. V gave up 0 bases and J gave up 10 bases; unmatched junction bases: 12. The DNA of the CDR3 is TGTGCCAGCAGCTTAGAAGCCCGTTATCAGGGGGCTTCGCAGTATTTT. Its protein product is CASSLEARYQGASQYF. Combining the CDR3 with reference TRBV11-3 and TRBJ2-3 gives the whole variable domain EAGVVQSPRYKIIEKKQPVAFWCNPISGHNTLYWYLQNLGQGPELLIRYENEEAVDDSQLPKDRFSAERLKGVDSTLKIQPAELGDSAVYLCASSLEARYQGASQYFGPGTRLTVL.

This sequence joins TRBV7-9 and TRBJ2-1, with D uncertain. This CDR3 has 11 amino acids. Deletions cut 5 bases from V and 7 bases from J, with 6 bases between. The germline V gene encodes CDR1 SEHNR and CDR2 FQNEAQ (reference sequence). The CDR3 region is CASSTENEQFF. CDR3 nucleotide sequence: TGTGCCAGCAGCACAGAGAATGAGCAGTTCTTC.

This rearrangement joins TRBV5-6 to TRBJ2-7; 7 nucleotides align to TRBD1. Per germline, CDR1 SGHDT and CDR2 YYEEEE. J was trimmed by 7 bases and V by 5 bases; bases with no gene match: 6. The CDR3 is 12 residues long. Here the CDR3 DNA reads TGTGCCAGCAGTAAGGGGGCGCAAGAGCAGTACTTC. Protein: CASSKGAQEQYF.

Comment on this clone: Other nucleotide sequences in the sample specify the same CDR3. V and J are TRBV7-9 and TRBJ2-5; TRBD1 matches 8 bases. The junction had 4 bases not matched to a gene; V was cut back by 5 bases and J by 2 bases. Germline lookup yields CDR1 SEHNR and CDR2 FQNEAQ (reference sequence). The CDR3 consists of 14 residues. The CDR3 here is CASSPRDRQETQYF. The CDR3 DNA reads as TGTGCCAGCAGCCCCCGGGACAGGCAAGAGACCCAGTACTTC.

The genes are TRBV5-6 and TRBJ2-2; D ambiguous. Germline loops: CDR1 SGHDT, CDR2 YYEEEE. The CDR3 has 16 residues. Trimming cost V 7 bases and J 0 bases, with 16 bases left between them. This CDR3 reads CASRPPGYTNTGELFF. CDR3 sequence (DNA): TGTGCCAGCCGGCCGCCAGGCTATACGAACACCGGGGAGCTGTTTTTT.

The chain couples TRBV6-1 to TRBJ2-6; D is undetermined. V was pared by 2 bases and J by 1 base, with 6 bases between. Germline-derived CDR1 and CDR2 are MNHNS and SASEGT. The CDR3 length is 15 residues. The DNA of the CDR3 is TGTGCCAGCAGTGAAAGGCGATCTGGGGCCAACGTCCTGACTTTC. This gives the protein CASSERRSGANVLTF.

V gene TRBV10-3 combines with J gene TRBJ1-5, with 8 bases that match TRBD1. V shed 2 bases and J 5 bases; nucleotides not matched to a gene: 5. The CDR3 runs to 15 residues. The germline V gene has CDR1 ENHRY and CDR2 SYGVKD. CDR3 bases: TGTGCCATCAGTGAGCGACAGGGGTTGGATCAGCCCCAGCATTTT. Its protein product is CAISERQGLDQPQHF.

This sequence joins TRBV28 and TRBJ2-1; no clear D gene. Trimming left V 6 bases short and J 5 bases short, with 14 bases between. The CDR3 loop spans 14 amino acids. Per the germline V gene, CDR1 is MDHEN and CDR2 is SYDVKM. The CDR3 DNA reads TGTGCCAGCAGCCCCGGACCCAATAACAATGAGCAGTTCTTC. Translation gives CASSPGPNNNEQFF.

This sequence joins TRBV5-6 and TRBJ1-1; no clear D gene. This CDR3 has 13 amino acids. V lost 4 bases and J 1 base, leaving 8 bases between the germline ends. Per germline, CDR1 SGHDT and CDR2 YYEEEE. The CDR3 sequence is CASSMIGNTEAFF. CDR3 nucleotides: TGTGCCAGCAGCATGATCGGGAACACTGAAGCTTTCTTT. Based on the CDR3 plus reference TRBV5-6 and TRBJ1-1, the full variable domain is DAGVTQSPTHLIKTRGQQVTLRCSPKSGHDTVSWYQQALGQGPQFIFQYYEEEERQRGNFPDRFSGHQFPNYSSELNVNALLLGDSALYLCASSMIGNTEAFFGQGTRLTVV.

The rearrangement uses TRBV5-4 and TRBJ2-7, with D tentatively TRBD1 (5 bases). V was cut by 1 base and J by 0 bases, with 8 bases left in between. This CDR3 has 14 amino acids. The germline gives CDR1 SGHNT, CDR2 YYREEE (reference sequence). CDR3 protein: CASSLSQGSYEQYF. CDR3 in DNA: TGTGCCAGCAGCTTGTCCCAGGGCTCCTACGAGCAGTACTTC.

Only a few counts were recorded for this clone. The gene calls are TRBV28 and TRBJ1-1; tentatively, D is TRBD1 (5 bases). CDR3 length: 14 amino acids. Deletions cut 2 bases from V and 0 bases from J, with 7 bases between. Germline V CDR1 and CDR2: MDHEN, SYDVKM. The CDR3 bases are TGTGCCAGCAGTTTAGGGGACGTGAACACTGAAGCTTTCTTT. Residues: CASSLGDVNTEAFF.

The DNA for the CDR3 is TGTGCCAGCAGCTTAGGAGGATGGACCGGGGAGCTGTTTTTT. Encoded protein: CASSLGGWTGELFF. The chain combines TRBV7-3 with TRBJ2-2, with a tentative D call TRBD2 (5 bases). In germline, CDR1 is SGHTA, CDR2 FQGTGA. The CDR3 loop spans 14 amino acids. Trimming removed 2 bases from V and 5 bases from J, with 9 bases in between. Supplemented by reference TRBV7-3 and TRBJ2-2, the full variable domain reads GAGVSQTPSNKVTEKGKYVELRCDPISGHTALYWYRQSLGQGPEFLIYFQGTGAADDSGLPNDRFFAVRPEGSVSTLKIQRTERGDSAVYLCASSLGGWTGELFFGEGSRLTVL.

The chain uses TRBV6-5 and TRBJ2-7; D is unresolved. CDR1 is MNHEY and CDR2 is SVGAGI in the germline V gene. V was clipped by 8 bases and J by 2 bases, with 7 bases between them. This CDR3 has 11 residues. The CDR3 here is CASVGAYEQYF. CDR3 sequence (DNA): TGTGCCAGCGTTGGGGCCTACGAGCAGTACTTC.

J is TRBJ2-3 and V is TRBV7-8; 13 nucleotides align to TRBD2. This CDR3 has 17 amino acids. V dropped 5 bases and J dropped 0; count of bases not matched to a gene: 5. Germline CDR1 is SGHVS and CDR2 is FQNEAQ. CDR3 bases: TGTGCCAGCAGCCAGGGGACTAGCGGGATTAGCACAGATACGCAGTATTTT. Encoded protein: CASSQGTSGISTDTQYF. The full variable domain, in which reference TRBV7-8 and TRBJ2-3 provide the parts outside the CDR3, is GAGVSQSPRYKVAKRGQDVALRCDPISGHVSLFWYQQALGQGPEFLTYFQNEAQLDKSGLPSDRFFAERPEGSVSTLKIQRTQQEDSAVYLCASSQGTSGISTDTQYFGPGTRLTVL.

The chain links TRBV30 to TRBJ2-3; D is ambiguous. The germline CDR1 and CDR2 sequences are GTSNPN and SVGIG (reference sequence). Trimming took off 4 bases at V and 4 bases at J, with 12 bases between the two ends. The CDR3 is 13 amino acids. The CDR3 region is CAWTLEWSDTQYF. CDR3 coding DNA: TGTGCCTGGACTCTGGAATGGTCAGATACGCAGTATTTT.

The J gene is TRBJ1-2, the V gene TRBV28; no reliable D call. The CDR3 length is 12 residues. In germline, CDR1 is MDHEN, CDR2 SYDVKM. Trimming left V 6 bases short and J 5 bases short, with 10 bases between. CDR3 in DNA: TGTGCCAGCAGAACGGTTAAGTATGGCTACACCTTC. This translates into CASRTVKYGYTF.

This sequence joins TRBV29-1 and TRBJ1-2, with 7 bases aligning to TRBD1. The CDR3 is 14 amino acids. Germline V gives CDR1 SQVTM, CDR2 ANQGSEA. V was clipped by 7 bases and J by 1 base; unmatched bases: 9. CDR3 sequence: CSAQGGEYNYGYTF. CDR3 DNA: TGCAGCGCCCAGGGGGGGGAATATAACTATGGCTACACCTTC.

This chain uses TRBV29-1 with TRBJ2-3, with D unresolved. The CDR3 consists of 12 residues. Trimming removed 7 bases at V and 4 bases at J, with 12 bases between. Per germline, CDR1 SQVTM and CDR2 ANQGSEA. CDR3 bases: TGCAGCGCCCGGAGAAGTGCAGATACGCAGTATTTT. Residues: CSARRSADTQYF.

This clone has a single count. The chain carries TRBV27 and TRBJ2-2, with 14 bases identical to TRBD2. Losses at the gene ends were 9 bases for V and 1 base for J; bases not matched to a gene: 13. The CDR3 contains 19 residues. Germline V CDR1 and CDR2: MNHEY, SMNVEV (reference sequence). The DNA for the CDR3 is TGTGCCAGTAGGCTTCGACTAGCGGGAGGGGTTAAGAACACCGGGGAGCTGTTTTTT. It yields the protein CASRLRLAGGVKNTGELFF.

The J gene is TRBJ2-4, the V gene TRBV7-2; 10 nucleotides agree with TRBD2. From germline, CDR1 is SGHTA and CDR2 FQGNSA. Trimming cost V 5 bases and J 10 bases; bases outside gene matches: 5. The CDR3 has 13 amino acids. CDR3 protein: CASSPSGRRIQYF. In DNA, the CDR3 is TGTGCCAGCAGCCCTAGCGGGAGAAGGATTCAGTACTTC.

This clone was counted only a few times. The V call is TRBV5-1, the J call TRBJ1-5; no firm D call. The V end lost 1 base, the J end lost 5 bases, and 7 bases lay between the germline ends. The CDR3 is 13 amino acids. Germline CDR1 and CDR2: SGHRS and YFSETQ. The DNA for the CDR3 is TGCGCCAGCAGCTTGATCGGGGATCAGCCCCAGCATTTT. Encoded protein: CASSLIGDQPQHF.

The rearrangement joins TRBV28 to TRBJ2-1; D is ambiguous. Deletions cut 3 bases from V and 5 bases from J, with 20 bases between. The CDR3 is made up of 17 amino acids. Germline values: CDR1 MDHEN, CDR2 SYDVKM. CDR3 sequence: CASSLSPRFQANNEQFF. The CDR3 coding sequence is TGTGCCAGCAGTTTGTCTCCCCGATTCCAGGCAAACAATGAGCAGTTCTTC. The full variable domain, in which reference TRBV28 and TRBJ2-1 provide the parts outside the CDR3, is DVKVTQSSRYLVKRTGEKVFLECVQDMDHENMFWYRQDPGLGLRLIYFSYDVKMKEKGDIPEGYSVSREKKERFSLILESASTNQTSMYLCASSLSPRFQANNEQFFGPGTRLTVL.

The chain couples TRBV28 to TRBJ1-5; 7 positions match TRBD1. V shed 5 bases, J shed 0 bases, and the junction held 10 bases outside the gene matches. There are 17 residues in the CDR3. Germline V CDR1 and CDR2: MDHEN, SYDVKM. Here the CDR3 reads CASSGTAAKNSNQPQHF. The CDR3 coding sequence is TGTGCCAGCAGTGGGACAGCCGCAAAAAATAGCAATCAGCCCCAGCATTTT.

This rearrangement joins TRBV30 to TRBJ2-1; D is ambiguous. This CDR3 is 12 amino acids long. Germline lookup yields CDR1 GTSNPN and CDR2 SVGIG (reference sequence). The V end was cut by 0 bases, the J end by 9 bases, with 9 bases between. The CDR3 here is CAWSVLDAEQFF. The CDR3 nucleotides read TGTGCCTGGAGTGTACTCGACGCTGAGCAGTTCTTC.

The J gene is TRBJ2-1, the V gene TRBV2; 7 positions match TRBD2. This CDR3 spans 17 amino acids. In germline, CDR1 is SNHLY, CDR2 FYNNEI. Trimming took 3 bases from V and 6 from J; bases not matched to a gene: 14. This CDR3 is CASSDPGAAGEINEQFF. CDR3 coding DNA: TGTGCCAGCAGTGACCCAGGAGCGGCGGGAGAAATCAATGAGCAGTTCTTC.

This rearrangement joins TRBV6-6 to TRBJ2-5; 9 positions match TRBD1. Germline loops: CDR1 MNHNY, CDR2 SVGAGI (reference sequence). After removal of 5 bases from V and 5 bases from J, the junction contained 3 bases not matched to a gene. The CDR3 consists of 13 residues. CDR3 DNA: TGTGCCAGCAGTAAACAGGGGGCTGAGACCCAGTACTTC. Protein sequence: CASSKQGAETQYF.

The chain links TRBV4-2 to TRBJ1-5; D is ambiguous. The CDR3 consists of 18 residues. The germline V gene encodes CDR1 LGHNA and CDR2 YNFKEQ. Trimming stripped 1 base from V and 2 bases from J, with 18 bases between. The DNA for the CDR3 is TGTGCCAGCAGCCAAGTCCCATCTAGTGAGGGAGGCAATCAGCCCCAGCATTTT. It codes for CASSQVPSSEGGNQPQHF.

The gene calls are TRBV5-1 and TRBJ2-2; TRBD2 aligns across 7 bases. The V gene's germline CDR1 is SGHRS and CDR2 YFSETQ. The CDR3 contains 15 residues. V lost 3 bases, J lost 3 bases, and 5 bases stayed unmatched. CDR3 amino acids: CASSYSGDDTGELFF. In nucleotides, the CDR3 is TGCGCCAGCAGCTACAGCGGGGATGACACCGGGGAGCTGTTTTTT.

V is TRBV30 and J is TRBJ1-6; D remains ambiguous. This CDR3 has 15 residues. Trimming left V 4 bases short and J 4 bases short, with 14 bases between. Germline lookup yields CDR1 GTSNPN and CDR2 SVGIG (reference sequence). CDR3 region: CAWIQGSQYNSPLHF. The CDR3 DNA reads as TGTGCCTGGATACAAGGATCGCAATATAATTCACCCCTCCACTTT.